Each of the 8 T cell receptor beta chains below was sequenced from the same sample in a study of OX40 agonist ivuxolimab in advanced cancers. Sequencing used immunoSEQ multiplex PCR; TCRdb keeps in-frame clones, though not all of them. The data hold about 110,000 clones, with 75% to 95% observed a single time. The material was CD4+ or CD8+ T cells sorted from blood, obtained in a trial of the OX40 agonist ivuxolimab. The source is an adult with an advanced solid tumor such as melanoma, head and neck, liver or kidney cancer.

The chain uses TRBV6-5 and TRBJ2-5; 8 nucleotides line up with TRBD1. Trimming took 6 bases from V and 13 from J; bases not matched to a gene: 13. The CDR3 totals 13 residues. Germline V gene lookup returns CDR1 MNHEY and CDR2 SVGAGI. Here the CDR3 reads CASSTTSQGGWYF. For the CDR3, the DNA is TGTGCCAGCAGCACGACCTCACAGGGGGGATGGTACTTC.

The CDR3: CASSRADEKLFF. The CDR3 DNA reads as TGTGCCAGCAGCCGAGCGGACGAAAAACTGTTTTTT. The J gene is TRBJ1-4, the V gene TRBV7-8, with D unresolved. The CDR3 contains 12 residues. Germline V gene lookup returns CDR1 SGHVS and CDR2 FQNEAQ. Trimming cost V 5 bases and J 8 bases, with 9 bases left between them.

The chain has TRBV4-2 and TRBJ2-7, with TRBD2 matching 7 bases. CDR1 is LGHNA and CDR2 is YNFKEQ in the germline V gene. The CDR3 loop spans 15 amino acids. The ends lost 1 base at V and 2 bases at J; junction bases unmatched: 5. CDR3 coding DNA: TGTGCCAGCAGCCAAGTGGGGCGGGGGACCTACGAGCAGTACTTC. It encodes CASSQVGRGTYEQYF.

V and J are TRBV7-6 and TRBJ2-7; 8 bases are shared with TRBD2. Germline V gene sequence: CDR1 SGHVS, CDR2 FNYEAQ. The CDR3 runs 13 residues. Trimming took 6 bases from V and 5 from J; bases not matched to a gene: 6. The CDR3 DNA reads as TGTGCCAGCAGTTTCGGACTAGCCAACGAGCAGTACTTC. Amino acids: CASSFGLANEQYF. Full variable domain (missing parts from reference TRBV7-6 and TRBJ2-7): GAGVSQSPRYKVTKRGQDVALRCDPISGHVSLYWYRQALGQGPEFLTYFNYEAQQDKSGLPNDRFSAERPEGSISTLTIQRTEQRDSAMYRCASSFGLANEQYFGPGTRLTVT.

The table lists this clone with many counts. The V call is TRBV5-6, the J call TRBJ2-5, with D uncertain. CDR1 is SGHDT and CDR2 is YYEEEE in the germline V gene. Deletions cut 0 bases from V and 6 bases from J, with 9 bases between. The CDR3 consists of 13 residues. The chain's CDR3 is CASSLAGWQTQYF. The CDR3 region has the DNA TGTGCCAGCAGCTTGGCTGGCTGGCAGACCCAGTACTTC.

V is TRBV6-5 and J is TRBJ1-5, with 7 bases identical to TRBD1. The ends lost 6 bases at V and 3 bases at J; junction bases unmatched: 2. The CDR3 is made up of 13 amino acids. Germline CDR1 reads MNHEY; CDR2 reads SVGAGI. CDR3 sequence: CASSDRVNQPQHF. The CDR3 DNA follows: TGTGCCAGCAGCGACAGGGTCAATCAGCCCCAGCATTTT.

This clone was recorded only once. This rearrangement joins TRBV9 to TRBJ2-5; D perhaps matches TRBD2 (6 bases). CDR1 and CDR2 (germline): SGDLS, YYNGEE. CDR3 length equals 13 residues. Trimming left V 0 bases short and J 7 bases short, with 10 bases between. The CDR3 DNA reads as TGTGCCAGCAGCGTAGAAGGAGGGAGGACCCAGTACTTC. Its translation is CASSVEGGRTQYF.

The rearrangement uses TRBV30 and TRBJ2-3; 8 bases are shared with TRBD2. The CDR3 length is 15 residues. Germline CDR1 is GTSNPN and CDR2 is SVGIG (reference sequence). Losses at the gene ends were 8 bases for V and 6 bases for J; bases not matched to a gene: 16. The CDR3 DNA is TGTGCCGGGGGGGCGGGGCTAGCGGGTGGGGATACGCAGTATTTT. Translated, it gives CAGGAGLAGGDTQYF.